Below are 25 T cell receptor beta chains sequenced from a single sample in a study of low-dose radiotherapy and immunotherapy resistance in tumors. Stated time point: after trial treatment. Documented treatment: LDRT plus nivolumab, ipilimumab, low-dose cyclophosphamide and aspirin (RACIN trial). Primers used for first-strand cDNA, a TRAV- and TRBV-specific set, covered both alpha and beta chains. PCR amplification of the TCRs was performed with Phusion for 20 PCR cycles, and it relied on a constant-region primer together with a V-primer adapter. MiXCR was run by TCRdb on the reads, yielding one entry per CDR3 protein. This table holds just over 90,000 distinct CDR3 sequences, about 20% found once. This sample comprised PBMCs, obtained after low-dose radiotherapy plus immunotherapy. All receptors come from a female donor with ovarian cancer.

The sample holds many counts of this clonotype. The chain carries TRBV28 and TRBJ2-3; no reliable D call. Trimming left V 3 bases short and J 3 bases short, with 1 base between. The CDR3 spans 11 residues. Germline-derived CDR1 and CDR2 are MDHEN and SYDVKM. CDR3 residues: CASSFTDTQYF. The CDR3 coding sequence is TGTGCCAGCAGTTTTACAGATACGCAGTATTTT.

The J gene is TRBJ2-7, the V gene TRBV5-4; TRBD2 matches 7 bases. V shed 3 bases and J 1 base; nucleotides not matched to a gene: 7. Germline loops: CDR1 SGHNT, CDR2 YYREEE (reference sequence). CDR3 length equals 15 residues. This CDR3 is CASSSKAGPSYEQYF. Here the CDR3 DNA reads TGTGCCAGCAGCTCAAAAGCGGGGCCATCCTACGAGCAGTACTTC.

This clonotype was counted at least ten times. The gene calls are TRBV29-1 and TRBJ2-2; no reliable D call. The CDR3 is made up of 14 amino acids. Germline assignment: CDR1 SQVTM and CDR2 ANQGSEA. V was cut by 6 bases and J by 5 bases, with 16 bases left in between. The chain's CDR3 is CSVRSSLGTGELFF. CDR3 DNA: TGCAGCGTAAGGTCCAGCCTTGGGACCGGGGAGCTGTTTTTT.

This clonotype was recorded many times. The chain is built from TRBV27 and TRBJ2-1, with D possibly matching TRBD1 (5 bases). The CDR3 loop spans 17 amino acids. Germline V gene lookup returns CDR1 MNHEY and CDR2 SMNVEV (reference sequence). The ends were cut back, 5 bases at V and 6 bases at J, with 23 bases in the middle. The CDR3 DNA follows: TGTGCCAGCAGTCCGCCCGGACCCCGCCTAAGGGGCAATGAGCAGTTCTTC. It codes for CASSPPGPRLRGNEQFF.

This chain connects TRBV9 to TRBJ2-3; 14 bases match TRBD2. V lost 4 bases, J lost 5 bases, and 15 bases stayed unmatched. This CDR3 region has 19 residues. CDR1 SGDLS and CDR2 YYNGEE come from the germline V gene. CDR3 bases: TGTGCCAGCAGCCCAGGGATTAGACTAGCGGGGGGGCCGAGAGATACGCAGTATTTT. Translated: CASSPGIRLAGGPRDTQYF.

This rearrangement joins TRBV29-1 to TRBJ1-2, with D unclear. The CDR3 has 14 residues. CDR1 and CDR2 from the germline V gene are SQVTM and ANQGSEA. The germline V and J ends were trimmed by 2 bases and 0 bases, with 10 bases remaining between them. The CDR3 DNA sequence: TGCAGCGTTGAAAGTGGCGGCGCTAACTATGGCTACACCTTC. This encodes CSVESGGANYGYTF.

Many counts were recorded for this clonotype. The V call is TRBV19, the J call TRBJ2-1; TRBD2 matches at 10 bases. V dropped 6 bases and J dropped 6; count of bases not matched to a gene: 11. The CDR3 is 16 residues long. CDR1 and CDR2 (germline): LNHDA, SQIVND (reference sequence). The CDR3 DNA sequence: TGTGCCAGTAGGAAAAACCCTAGCGGGAGTCTCAATGAGCAGTTCTTC. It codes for CASRKNPSGSLNEQFF.

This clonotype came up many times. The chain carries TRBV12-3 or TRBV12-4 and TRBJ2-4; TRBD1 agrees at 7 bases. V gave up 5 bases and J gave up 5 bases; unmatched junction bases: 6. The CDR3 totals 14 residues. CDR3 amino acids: CASSKGAPQNIQYF. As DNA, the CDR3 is TGTGCCAGCAGTAAGGGGGCGCCCCAAAACATTCAGTACTTC.

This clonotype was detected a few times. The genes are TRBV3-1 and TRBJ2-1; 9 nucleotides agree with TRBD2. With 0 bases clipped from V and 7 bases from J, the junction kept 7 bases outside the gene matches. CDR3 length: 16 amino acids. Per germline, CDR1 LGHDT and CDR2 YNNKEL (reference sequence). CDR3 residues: CASSQDSGGSWNEQFF. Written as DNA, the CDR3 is TGTGCCAGCAGCCAAGATAGCGGGGGAAGTTGGAATGAGCAGTTCTTC.

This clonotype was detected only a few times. The CDR3 bases are TGTGCCAGCAGCGTCAGGTCGACAACCTACGAGCAGTACTTC. Translation gives CASSVRSTTYEQYF. This chain links TRBV9 with TRBJ2-7; D is uncertain. The V and J ends lost 2 bases and 2 bases respectively, with 11 bases between them. In germline, CDR1 is SGDLS, CDR2 YYNGEE. The CDR3 length is 14 residues. The entire variable domain, with the rest obtained from reference TRBV9 and TRBJ2-7, is as follows: DSGVTQTPKHLITATGQRVTLRCSPRSGDLSVYWYQQSLDQGLQFLIQYYNGEERAKGNILERFSAQQFPDLHSELNLSSLELGDSALYFCASSVRSTTYEQYFGPGTRLTVT.

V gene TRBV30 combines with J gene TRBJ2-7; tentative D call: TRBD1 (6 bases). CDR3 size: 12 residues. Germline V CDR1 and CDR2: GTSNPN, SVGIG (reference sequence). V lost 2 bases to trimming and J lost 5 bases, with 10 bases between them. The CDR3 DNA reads TGTGCCTGGAGTCAACAGGGCCACGAGCAGTACTTC. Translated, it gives CAWSQQGHEQYF.

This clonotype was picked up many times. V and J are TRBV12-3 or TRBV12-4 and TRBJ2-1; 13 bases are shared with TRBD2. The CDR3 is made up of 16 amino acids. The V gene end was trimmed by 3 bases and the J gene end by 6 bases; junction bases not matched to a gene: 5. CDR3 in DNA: TGTGCCAGCAGTTTCGTCGGGACTAGCGGGGCCAATGAGCAGTTCTTC. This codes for CASSFVGTSGANEQFF.

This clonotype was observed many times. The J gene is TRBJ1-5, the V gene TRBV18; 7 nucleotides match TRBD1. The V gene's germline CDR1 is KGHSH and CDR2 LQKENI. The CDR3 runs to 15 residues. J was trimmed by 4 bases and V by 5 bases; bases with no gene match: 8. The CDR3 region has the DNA TGTGCCAGCTCAGAAGGGACAGCCGTAAATCAGCCCCAGCATTTT. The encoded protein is CASSEGTAVNQPQHF.

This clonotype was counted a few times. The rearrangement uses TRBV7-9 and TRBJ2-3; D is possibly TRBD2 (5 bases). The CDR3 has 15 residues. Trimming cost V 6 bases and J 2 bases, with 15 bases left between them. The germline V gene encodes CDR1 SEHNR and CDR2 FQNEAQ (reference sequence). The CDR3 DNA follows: TGTGCCAGCAGTAAAAGAGGGCTATTCACAGATACGCAGTATTTT. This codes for CASSKRGLFTDTQYF.

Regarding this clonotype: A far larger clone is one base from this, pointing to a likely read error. CDR3 coding DNA: TGTGCCGTCAGTGAGTCGAGAGACTCTGGAAACACCATATATTTT. Protein sequence: CAVSESRDSGNTIYF. This chain joins TRBV6-1 and TRBJ1-3; D ambiguous. V gave up 11 bases and J gave up 0 bases, with 17 bases separating them. The CDR3 runs to 15 residues. Germline V gene lookup returns CDR1 MNHNS and CDR2 SASEGT.

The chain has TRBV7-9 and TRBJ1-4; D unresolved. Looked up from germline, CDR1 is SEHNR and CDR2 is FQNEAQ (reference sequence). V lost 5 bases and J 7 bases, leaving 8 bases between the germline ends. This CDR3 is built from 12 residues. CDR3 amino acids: CASSTPTEKLFF. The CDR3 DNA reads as TGTGCCAGCAGCACCCCCACTGAAAAACTGTTTTTT.

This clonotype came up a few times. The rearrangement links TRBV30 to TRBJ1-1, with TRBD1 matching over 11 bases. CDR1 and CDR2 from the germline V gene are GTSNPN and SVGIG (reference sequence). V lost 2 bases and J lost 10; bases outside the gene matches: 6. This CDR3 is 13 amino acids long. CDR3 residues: CAWSSGQGAGAFF. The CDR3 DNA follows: TGTGCCTGGAGTTCCGGACAGGGGGCAGGAGCTTTCTTT.

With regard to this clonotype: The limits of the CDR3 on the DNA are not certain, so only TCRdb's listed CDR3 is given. CDR3: CASSYYTGELFFFF. The genes are TRBV6-2 or TRBV6-3 and TRBJ2-2; TRBD1, the table's D call, was not compared with the DNA. The CDR3 is 14 amino acids in total, end residues counted. Germline V gives CDR1 MNHEY, CDR2 SVGEGT.

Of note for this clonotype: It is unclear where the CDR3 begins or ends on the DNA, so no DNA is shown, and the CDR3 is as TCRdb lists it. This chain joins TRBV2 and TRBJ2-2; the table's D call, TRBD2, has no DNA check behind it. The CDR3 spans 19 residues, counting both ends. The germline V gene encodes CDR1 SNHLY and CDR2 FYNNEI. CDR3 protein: CASSGSRGTSVTGELFFFF.

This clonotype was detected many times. The CDR3 region is CSARDSSYEQYF. DNA for the CDR3: TGCAGCGCCAGGGACAGCTCCTACGAGCAGTACTTC. The chain carries TRBV29-1 and TRBJ2-7; 7 bases align to TRBD1. Germline CDR1 and CDR2: SQVTM and ANQGSEA. The junction had 3 bases not matched to a gene; V was cut back by 7 bases and J by 0 bases. This CDR3 is built from 12 residues.

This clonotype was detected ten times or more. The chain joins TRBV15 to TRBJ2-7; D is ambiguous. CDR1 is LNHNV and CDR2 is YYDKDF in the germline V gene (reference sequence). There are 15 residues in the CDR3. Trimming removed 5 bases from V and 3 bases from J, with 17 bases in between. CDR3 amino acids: CATSPSRRIYYEQYF. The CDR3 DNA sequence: TGTGCCACCAGCCCTTCCCGCAGGATTTACTACGAGCAGTACTTC.

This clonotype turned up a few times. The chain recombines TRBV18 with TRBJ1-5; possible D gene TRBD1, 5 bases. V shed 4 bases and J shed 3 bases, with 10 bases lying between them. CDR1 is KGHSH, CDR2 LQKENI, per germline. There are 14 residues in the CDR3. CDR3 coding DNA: TGTGCCAGCTCACTAACCAGGGACAATCAGCCCCAGCATTTT. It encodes CASSLTRDNQPQHF.

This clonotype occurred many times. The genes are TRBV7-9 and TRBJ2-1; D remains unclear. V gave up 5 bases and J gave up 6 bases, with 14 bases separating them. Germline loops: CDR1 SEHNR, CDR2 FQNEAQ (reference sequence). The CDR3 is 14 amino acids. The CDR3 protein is CASSPLPGRNEQFF. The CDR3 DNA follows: TGTGCCAGCAGCCCCCTTCCGGGTCGCAATGAGCAGTTCTTC.

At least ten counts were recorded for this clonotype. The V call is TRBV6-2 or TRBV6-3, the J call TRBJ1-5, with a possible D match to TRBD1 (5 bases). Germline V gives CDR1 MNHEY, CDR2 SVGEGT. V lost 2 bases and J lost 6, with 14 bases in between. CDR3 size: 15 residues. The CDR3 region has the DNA TGTGCCAGCAGTTACCCGGGACGGGCAGGTCAGCCCCAGCATTTT. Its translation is CASSYPGRAGQPQHF.

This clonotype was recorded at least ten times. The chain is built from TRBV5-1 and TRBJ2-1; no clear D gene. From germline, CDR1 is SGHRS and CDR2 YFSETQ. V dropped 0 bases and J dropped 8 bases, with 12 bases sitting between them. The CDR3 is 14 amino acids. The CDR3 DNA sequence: TGCGCCAGCAGCTTGGTCCAGCTCTTCGATGAGCAGTTCTTC. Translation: CASSLVQLFDEQFF.